Below, one T cell receptor (beta chain) is given with its context. Its antigen remains undetermined. Base qualities are not recorded, but no much larger clone differs from it by a single base. Library preparation employed 5' RACE. The instrument given in TCRdb is Illumina HiSeq 2500. A second PCR of roughly 6 to 12 cycles was run with a J-beta primer mix and a sample-barcoded 5' primer. A unique molecular identifier was introduced onto each TCR beta cDNA molecule by a template-switch 5' adaptor carrying 12 random nucleotides. Each sample yielded at least 3 million CDR3-containing paired-end reads. First-strand cDNA synthesis was performed from all RNA using the Mint cDNA synthesis kit, with priming by a TRBC-specific oligonucleotide. Following uracil-DNA glycosylase treatment, a first 18-cycle PCR with universal primers M1SS and BC2_uni_R was performed on all cDNA. Concerning the study's data processing: For normalization, 1 million high-quality reads were randomly selected from each sample, with every read carrying a distinct molecular identifier. Reads with shared molecular identifiers were discarded instead of being binned into consensus sequences. CDR3 identification, clonotype clustering and error correction used MiTCR with a Q25 quality threshold and the strictest error-elimination algorithm. A nonparametric unseen species model using Euler transformation provided a lower-bound estimate of total TCR beta diversity. The raw public data were reprocessed by TCRdb itself: fastp quality trimming at Q25, MiXCR clonotype calling, in-frame beta chains only. Rows with one shared CDR3 protein collapse into an entry with the most common genes and DNA. The V and J calls, along with clone size, are taken from TCRdb and not from the paper's own processing. The sample table lists 700,000 or so distinct CDR3 sequences, approximately 40% of them with a count of one. The ten largest clones capture approximately 29% of the sample.

This record comes from a study of blood T cells in healthy people across ages (dated by TCRdb to between 2014 and 2017). A note on the overall study: Template switching captured roughly one uniquely barcoded TCR beta cDNA molecule per two T cells in model experiments. Age-related changes in TCR beta repertoire diversity were measured in the study by deep sequencing normalized with unique cDNA molecular identifiers. The donors were split into four age groups: young (average roughly 15 years), middle-aged (nearly 40), aged (over 55) and long-lived (roughly 80). To avoid experimental bias, donors of different ages were distributed randomly across sequencing lanes. Two additional independent replicas of 1 million unique cDNA reads from the same blood draw were analyzed for two donors (one aged 18 to 30 and one aged 80 or older).

The investigation overall reported the following: Estimates of total diversity from one million sequenced T cells were regarded as lower bounds and underestimates. Since profiling was done on bulk unsorted PBMCs, naive and antigen-experienced compartments could not be conclusively compared. As age increased, observed TCR beta diversity per million T cells dropped in a roughly linear way, and a significant reduction was already evident by age 40. Compared with the aged group, more naive CD4+ T cells, fewer expanded clones and increased TCR diversity were shown by the long-lived group, suggesting age selection. Observed TCR beta diversity correlated strongly with the percentage of naive T cells measured by flow cytometry. Donor CMV infection status was unknown, potentially confounding age-related changes in expanded clonotypes.

The donors were about 40 Caucasian individuals from Russia, aged roughly 6 to 100 years, who were systemically healthy. About 10 milliliters of peripheral blood were drawn from each donor into EDTA-treated Vacutainer tubes. Ficoll-Paque density-gradient centrifugation was used to isolate PBMCs, with at least 7 million per sample. Trizol reagent was used to extract total RNA from PBMCs, with at least 6 micrograms per sample. For every donor, an aliquot of PBMCs went through flow cytometry to measure the percentages of naive CD45RAhigh/CD27high T cells. The receptor was isolated from a man older than 75 in good health. What was sequenced was blood.

The DNA is as follows: TGCAGTGCTAGTCTGGACAGGGGCACCTATGGCTACACCTTC. Translation gives CSASLDRGTYGYTF. Here the chain combines TRBV20-1 and TRBJ1-2; TRBD1 aligns with 9 central bases. The CDR3 numbers 14 residues from cysteine through phenylalanine. The entry retains the CDR3 DNA only, 42 bases that are in frame from base 1. CDR1 and CDR2 (DFQATT, SNEGSKA) derive from the germline V gene (reference sequence). V ends up 3 bases short and J 4 bases short, with an unmatched junction base count of 6.